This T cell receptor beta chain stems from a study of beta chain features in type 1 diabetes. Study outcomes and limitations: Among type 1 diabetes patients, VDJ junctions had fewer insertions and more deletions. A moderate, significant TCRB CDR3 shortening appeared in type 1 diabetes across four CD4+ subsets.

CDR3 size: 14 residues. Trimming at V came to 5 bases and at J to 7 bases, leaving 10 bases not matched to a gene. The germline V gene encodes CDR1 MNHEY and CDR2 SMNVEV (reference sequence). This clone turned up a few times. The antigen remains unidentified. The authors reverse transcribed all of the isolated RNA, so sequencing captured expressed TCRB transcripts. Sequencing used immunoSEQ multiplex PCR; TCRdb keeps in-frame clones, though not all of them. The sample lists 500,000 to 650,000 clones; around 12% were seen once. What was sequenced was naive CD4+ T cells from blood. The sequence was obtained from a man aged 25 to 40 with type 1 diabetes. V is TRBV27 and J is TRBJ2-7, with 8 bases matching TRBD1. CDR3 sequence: CASSTGTGPLEQYF. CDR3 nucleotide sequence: TGTGCCAGCAGTACCGGGACAGGCCCTCTTGAGCAGTACTTC.